The 10 T cell receptor beta chains reported below all come from one sample, sequenced in a study of blood T cell repertoires in COVID-19. Sequenced by immunoSEQ multiplex PCR; TCRdb stores in-frame clones only, minus some. The table has about 140,000 clones, 76% seen once; the top ten hold 4.5%. The source material was peripheral blood. These receptors all come from a woman of 80 years or more with active or convalescent COVID-19.

This chain's CDR3 is CASALHRVSYEQYF. DNA of the CDR3: TGTGCCAGCGCTCTCCACAGGGTCTCCTACGAGCAGTACTTC. The chain combines TRBV2 with TRBJ2-7, with D perhaps matching TRBD1 (6 bases). The CDR3 has 14 amino acids. CDR1 and CDR2 (germline): SNHLY, FYNNEI. V lost 8 bases and J 0 bases, leaving 14 bases between the germline ends.

The chain recombines TRBV9 with TRBJ1-1, with a possible D match to TRBD1 (5 bases). CDR3 size: 14 residues. The V end was cut by 3 bases, the J end by 3 bases, with 12 bases between. CDR1 and CDR2 (germline): SGDLS, YYNGEE. The CDR3 region is CASSDNIRDTEAFF. The CDR3 DNA is TGTGCCAGCAGCGATAACATCAGGGACACTGAAGCTTTCTTT.

This clone was seen at least ten times. The rearrangement joins TRBV5-1 to TRBJ2-7, with unresolved D. Germline V CDR1 and CDR2: SGHRS, YFSETQ. V shed 7 bases and J shed 0 bases, with 14 bases lying between them. The CDR3 totals 14 residues. The CDR3 sequence is CASGLAGPSYEQYF. CDR3 DNA sequence: TGCGCCAGCGGGCTGGCAGGCCCCTCCTACGAGCAGTACTTC.

This clone was picked up a small number of times. This rearrangement joins TRBV16 to TRBJ1-2; 10 bases map to TRBD1. The trim removed 4 bases at V and 8 bases at J, leaving 4 bases unmatched. The CDR3 runs 13 residues. Germline-derived CDR1 and CDR2 are KGHSY and FQNENV. CDR3 sequence reads: CASSRDRGKGYTF. The CDR3 coding sequence is TGTGCCAGCAGCCGGGACAGGGGAAAAGGCTACACCTTC. Filled out from reference TRBV16 and TRBJ1-2, the complete variable domain reads GEEVAQTPKHLVRGEGQKAKLYCAPIKGHSYVFWYQQVLKNEFKFLISFQNENVFDETGMPKERFSAKCLPNSPCSLEIQATKLEDSAVYFCASSRDRGKGYTFGSGTRLTVV.

The chain combines TRBV9 with TRBJ2-1; 7 nucleotides align to TRBD1. The CDR3 has 15 residues. Unmatched junction bases numbered 8, after V lost 0 bases and J lost 8 bases. Per the germline V gene, CDR1 is SGDLS and CDR2 is YYNGEE. CDR3 protein: CASSVAVTGSDEQFF. For the CDR3, the DNA is TGTGCCAGCAGCGTAGCTGTGACAGGGAGCGATGAGCAGTTCTTC.

The chain employs TRBV28 and TRBJ1-1; D is unclear. Trimming took 1 base from V and 8 from J, leaving 8 bases between them. Germline V CDR1 and CDR2: MDHEN, SYDVKM. This CDR3 has 12 residues. The CDR3 loop reads CASSLLLSEAFF. In DNA, the CDR3 is TGTGCCAGCAGTTTATTATTGTCCGAAGCTTTCTTT.

This clone was seen only once. The V call is TRBV9, the J call TRBJ2-2, with D possibly TRBD1 on 7 matching bases. V lost 6 bases and J lost 2, with 14 bases in between. CDR3 length: 15 amino acids. Germline CDR1 SGDLS, CDR2 YYNGEE. The CDR3: CASNRGTANTGELFF. In nucleotides, the CDR3 is TGTGCCAGCAACCGGGGGACAGCAAACACCGGGGAGCTGTTTTTT.

V and J are TRBV3-1 (or the pseudogene TRBV3-2) and TRBJ1-1, with TRBD1 matching 10 bases. J lost 1 base, V lost 4 bases, and 6 bases had no gene match. CDR1 is LGHDT and CDR2 is YNNKEL in the germline V gene (reference sequence). This CDR3 has 16 residues. The CDR3 DNA is TGTGCCAGCAGCCGCCGAGACAGGGGGCGGAACACTGAAGCTTTCTTT. Amino acids: CASSRRDRGRNTEAFF.

This chain joins TRBV5-6 and TRBJ2-1; TRBD2 matches 15 bases. Unmatched junction bases numbered 9, after V lost 4 bases and J lost 10 bases. The CDR3 covers 16 residues. Germline lookup yields CDR1 SGHDT and CDR2 YYEEEE. The CDR3 DNA reads TGTGCCAGCAGCCCCCGGTTCGGACTAGCGGGGGGGGAGCAGTTCTTC. This encodes CASSPRFGLAGGEQFF.

The CDR3 nucleotides read TGTGCCAGCAGCTTAGGAGGCGAGAGGGAGCAGTACTTC. It yields the protein CASSLGGEREQYF. J is TRBJ2-7 and V is TRBV7-2; D ambiguous. Germline CDR1 reads SGHTA; CDR2 reads FQGNSA. The CDR3 loop spans 13 amino acids. Trimming removed 1 base at V and 7 bases at J, with 11 bases between.